What follows describes a single TCR beta chain. The data were produced by immunoSEQ multiplex PCR, yet TCRdb's version contains in-frame clones alone and is incomplete. The top ten hold over 1.5% of the sample, which has approximately 240,000 clones, over 80% seen once. This sample was taken from a study of blood T cell repertoires in COVID-19. Study-wide context: From T cells, B-cell-depleted T cells, or PBMCs came the material, which was cDNA or gDNA.

Each participant's cohort was designated according to participant-reported clinical history. In Cohort 3, a recovered donor had either two negative PCRs, clearance, or symptom resolution. Germline CDR1 and CDR2: SGHNT and YYREEE (reference sequence). Trimming removed 4 bases from V and 5 bases from J; junction bases left unmatched: 8. This CDR3 has 17 amino acids. The J gene is TRBJ2-5, the V gene TRBV5-4; 16 nucleotides agree with TRBD2. The receptor was isolated from a woman aged 18 to 35 who had recovered from COVID-19. Sequences were obtained from PBMCs or T cells enriched from blood (not recorded which). The CDR3 region has the DNA TGTGCCAGCAGCCTGGGACTAGCGGGAGGGAGTAGCGAGACCCAGTACTTC. It encodes CASSLGLAGGSSETQYF.